These 17 T cell receptor beta chains were all obtained from the same sample, sequenced in a study of T cell changes during pregnancy in multiple sclerosis. Profiled with immunoSEQ multiplex PCR; TCRdb holds only in-frame clones, not every one. The sample lists more than 95,000 clones, approximately 95% occurring once. Sequenced material: peripheral blood, taken after pregnancy. The receptors shown here come from a female donor with multiple sclerosis, enrolled in a pregnancy study.

This rearrangement joins TRBV18 to TRBJ2-5; TRBD2 is a possible D gene (7 bases). CDR3 size: 15 residues. Germline V CDR1 and CDR2: KGHSH, LQKENI. The V end was cut by 6 bases, the J end by 2 bases, with 16 bases between. The chain's CDR3 is CASSTPRGGQETQYF. CDR3 coding DNA: TGTGCCAGCTCGACCCCTAGGGGGGGTCAAGAGACCCAGTACTTC.

The genes are TRBV6-5 and TRBJ2-7; possible D gene TRBD1, 6 bases. The V end was cut by 4 bases, the J end by 2 bases, with 9 bases between. Per the germline V gene, CDR1 is MNHEY and CDR2 is SVGAGI. This CDR3 has 13 amino acids. The CDR3 region is CASSLAGAYEQYF. The CDR3 coding sequence is TGTGCCAGCAGTTTGGCAGGGGCCTACGAGCAGTACTTC.

The chain links TRBV6-1 to TRBJ2-1; tentative D call: TRBD1 (5 bases). This CDR3 has 15 residues. Per germline, CDR1 MNHNS and CDR2 SASEGT. Trimming took off 4 bases at V and 1 base at J, with 11 bases between the two ends. CDR3 sequence (DNA): TGTGCCAGCAGTGTCAACCCAGGGTCCTACAATGAGCAGTTCTTC. This encodes CASSVNPGSYNEQFF.

This chain links TRBV30 with TRBJ2-2; TRBD1 aligns across 8 bases. This CDR3 has 17 residues. The J segment lost 4 bases and the V segment lost 2 bases, leaving 12 bases of the junction unmatched. CDR1 is GTSNPN, CDR2 SVGIG, per germline (reference sequence). The CDR3 loop reads CAWSWDLGQGRTGELFF. CDR3 bases: TGTGCCTGGAGTTGGGATCTTGGACAGGGACGCACCGGGGAGCTGTTTTTT.

The gene calls are TRBV7-2 and TRBJ2-7; 7 nucleotides match TRBD1. The trim removed 6 bases at V and 0 bases at J, leaving 8 bases unmatched. Germline V CDR1 and CDR2: SGHTA, FQGNSA. This CDR3 spans 15 amino acids. The chain's CDR3 is CASSWTGDYSYEQYF. The CDR3 DNA reads as TGTGCCAGCAGTTGGACAGGAGATTACTCCTACGAGCAGTACTTC.

The chain carries TRBV6-6 and TRBJ1-5, with a tentative D call TRBD1 (5 bases). The ends were cut back, 6 bases at V and 2 bases at J, with 11 bases in the middle. Germline lookup yields CDR1 MNHNY and CDR2 SVGAGI (reference sequence). This CDR3 region has 14 residues. CDR3 bases: TGTGCCAGCAGAACAGGACAAGGCAATCAGCCCCAGCATTTT. Its translation is CASRTGQGNQPQHF.

The gene calls are TRBV18 and TRBJ1-4; possibly TRBD1 for D (5 bases). The germline V and J ends were trimmed by 6 bases and 8 bases, with 22 bases remaining between them. Germline lookup yields CDR1 KGHSH and CDR2 LQKENI. This CDR3 region has 16 residues. Here the CDR3 reads CASSLMGGIKGEKLFF. The CDR3 DNA is TGTGCCAGCTCCCTCATGGGGGGGATAAAGGGCGAAAAACTGTTTTTT.

The chain links TRBV14 to TRBJ2-1, with D perhaps TRBD2 (6 bases). V was trimmed by 4 bases and J by 0 bases, leaving 10 bases between them. CDR1 is SGHDN, CDR2 FVKESK, per germline. The CDR3 has 15 residues. CDR3: CASSPAGSSYNEQFF. CDR3 DNA: TGTGCCAGCAGCCCTGCGGGATCCTCCTACAATGAGCAGTTCTTC.

This clone was recorded once. The genes are TRBV19 and TRBJ1-2, with D perhaps matching TRBD1 (6 bases). This CDR3 region has 13 residues. The ends were cut back, 6 bases at V and 7 bases at J, with 15 bases in the middle. In germline, CDR1 is LNHDA, CDR2 SQIVND (reference sequence). Here the CDR3 DNA reads TGTGCCAGTAGCCGACAGGTTTCCGCTGGCTACACCTTC. Translating gives CASSRQVSAGYTF.

The V call is TRBV5-1, the J call TRBJ2-1, with 7 bases that match TRBD1. This CDR3 has 14 amino acids. With 2 bases clipped from V and 5 bases from J, the junction kept 4 bases outside the gene matches. Germline V CDR1 and CDR2: SGHRS, YFSETQ. The CDR3 here is CASSFGTANNEQFF. CDR3 in DNA: TGCGCCAGCAGCTTCGGGACAGCCAACAATGAGCAGTTCTTC.

V and J are TRBV7-2 and TRBJ2-1; 9 bases are shared with TRBD2. Germline CDR1 reads SGHTA; CDR2 reads FQGNSA. CDR3 size: 16 residues. Trimming took 1 base from V and 4 from J; bases not matched to a gene: 5. CDR3 in DNA: TGTGCCAGCAGCTTAGTTACGGCGGGAGGGTACAATGAGCAGTTCTTC. Amino acids: CASSLVTAGGYNEQFF.

This clone appeared once. This CDR3 reads CASSQEQSPTYEQYF. In DNA form, the CDR3 reads TGTGCCAGCAGCCAAGAACAGTCTCCCACCTACGAGCAGTACTTC. This chain joins TRBV14 and TRBJ2-7; no clear D. Trimming took off 0 bases at V and 2 bases at J, with 11 bases between the two ends. Germline V gives CDR1 SGHDN, CDR2 FVKESK. The CDR3 runs to 15 residues.

V is TRBV14 and J is TRBJ1-1; D gene unclear. This CDR3 has 15 residues. Trimming shortened V by 1 base and J by 1 base, and 10 bases separated the two germline ends. From germline, CDR1 is SGHDN and CDR2 FVKESK. The CDR3 loop reads CASSQGRSQNTEAFF. In DNA, the CDR3 is TGTGCCAGCAGCCAAGGGCGGTCCCAGAACACTGAAGCTTTCTTT. The variable domain in full, completed from reference TRBV14 and TRBJ1-1, reads EAGVTQFPSHSVIEKGQTVTLRCDPISGHDNLYWYRRVMGKEIKFLLHFVKESKQDESGMPNNRFLAERTGGTYSTLKVQPAELEDSGVYFCASSQGRSQNTEAFFGQGTRLTVV.

The rearrangement joins TRBV30 to TRBJ2-7, with a possible D match to TRBD2 (5 bases). Trimming took 3 bases from V and 3 from J, leaving 12 bases between them. The germline CDR1 and CDR2 sequences are GTSNPN and SVGIG (reference sequence). This CDR3 has 13 amino acids. CDR3 DNA sequence: TGTGCCTGGAGCTCCGGGGTCGTCTACGAGCAGTACTTC. It codes for CAWSSGVVYEQYF.

The DNA for the CDR3 is TGTGCCAGCAGTGGAGGGCCCCGTAGCAGTGAGCAGTTCTTC. It specifies CASSGGPRSSEQFF. The chain carries TRBV6-1 and TRBJ2-1, with D possibly matching TRBD2 (5 bases). The CDR3 contains 14 residues. V lost 4 bases and J 9 bases, leaving 16 bases between the germline ends. Germline V CDR1 and CDR2: MNHNS, SASEGT.

V usage is TRBV15 and J usage is TRBJ2-2; D is undetermined. CDR3 length: 14 amino acids. Germline V CDR1 and CDR2: LNHNV, YYDKDF (reference sequence). V was trimmed by 4 bases and J by 2 bases, leaving 8 bases between them. CDR3: CATSNTRNTGELFF. The CDR3 DNA sequence: TGTGCCACCAGCAATACAAGAAACACCGGGGAGCTGTTTTTT.

This clone was detected only a few times. The rearrangement links TRBV28 to TRBJ1-4, with TRBD1 matching 7 bases. The CDR3 has 13 residues. Germline CDR1 reads MDHEN; CDR2 reads SYDVKM. V was pared by 2 bases and J by 14 bases, with 8 bases of the junction left unmatched. CDR3 amino acids: CASSLTLGQPLFF. CDR3 bases: TGTGCCAGCAGTTTAACCCTGGGACAGCCGCTGTTTTTT.